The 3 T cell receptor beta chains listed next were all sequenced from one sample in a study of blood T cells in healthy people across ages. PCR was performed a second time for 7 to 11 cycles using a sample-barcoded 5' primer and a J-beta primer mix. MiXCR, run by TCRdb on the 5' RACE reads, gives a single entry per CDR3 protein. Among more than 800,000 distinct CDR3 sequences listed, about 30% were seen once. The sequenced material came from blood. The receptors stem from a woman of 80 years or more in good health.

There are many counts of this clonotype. CDR3 sequence (DNA): TGTGCCAGCAGCGTAGGGGTAGGTGGGGGGCCAGAGACCCAGTACTTC. Amino acid sequence: CASSVGVGGGPETQYF. The J gene is TRBJ2-5, the V gene TRBV9, with D perhaps assigned TRBD1 or TRBD2 (6 bases each). Germline V CDR1 and CDR2: SGDLS, YYNGEE. The CDR3 extends over 16 amino acids. The V end lost 0 bases, the J end lost 4 bases, and 16 bases lay between the germline ends.

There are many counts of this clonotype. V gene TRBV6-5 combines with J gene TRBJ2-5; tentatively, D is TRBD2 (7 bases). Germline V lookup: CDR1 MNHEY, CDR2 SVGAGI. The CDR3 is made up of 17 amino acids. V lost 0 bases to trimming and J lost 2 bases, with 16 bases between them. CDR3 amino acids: CASSYSMGGGDQETQYF. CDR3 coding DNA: TGTGCCAGCAGTTACTCGATGGGAGGGGGGGATCAAGAGACCCAGTACTTC.

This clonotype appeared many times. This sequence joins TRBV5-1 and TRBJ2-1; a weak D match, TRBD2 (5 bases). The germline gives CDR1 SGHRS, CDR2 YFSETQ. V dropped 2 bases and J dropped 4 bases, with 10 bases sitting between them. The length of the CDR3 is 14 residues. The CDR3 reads CASSLTRGYNEQFF. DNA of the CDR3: TGCGCCAGCAGCTTAACCCGGGGTTACAATGAGCAGTTCTTC.